This T cell receptor beta chain is drawn from a study of preoperative IRX-2 immunotherapy in early breast cancer. The protocol was immunoSEQ multiplex PCR, while the TCRdb copy is restricted to in-frame clones and leaves out a portion. The data contain approximately 96,000 clones, just over 85% of them singletons. The CDR3 is 16 amino acids. Deletions cut 0 bases from V and 7 bases from J, with 16 bases between. Germline lookup yields CDR1 SGHRS and CDR2 YFSETQ. Documented treatment: preoperative locoregional IRX-2 cytokine immunotherapy. Patients received preoperative, locoregional IRX-2 cytokine immunotherapy in a phase Ib study.

V usage is TRBV5-1 and J usage is TRBJ1-4; D may be TRBD1 (5 bases). This specimen consisted of tumor tissue, obtained after IRX-2 immunotherapy. The source of this sequence is a human donor with breast cancer. The CDR3 DNA reads TGCGCCAGCAGCTTGGGCCTTGGGGGGTATCGTGAAAAACTGTTTTTT. It is translated as CASSLGLGGYREKLFF.